The rows below give T cell receptor beta chains drawn from one sample of a study of graft-versus-host responses after intestinal transplantation. Antigens of these TCRs are unknown. Sequencing used immunoSEQ multiplex PCR; TCRdb keeps in-frame clones, though not all of them. Altogether 89,000 or so clones are present, 82% being singletons, with the ten largest covering 0.75% to 0.85%. This material consisted of unstimulated CD4+ T cells sorted from spleen or lymph node cells, taken before intestinal transplant. All receptors derive from a human donor who received an intestinal transplant. Each CDR3 is given with its conserved first and last residue. A D gene is named only where the DNA matches it firmly. Size tells how often a clone was seen (once, few, many) or the class of an expanded clone, and some rows leave it out.

TRBV19	.	TRBJ1-4	.	TGTGCCAGTAGTCGGACAGAAAAACTGTTTTTT	CASSRTEKLFF
TRBV5-8	.	TRBJ2-1	TRBD2	TGTGCCAGCAGCTTGGAGCGGGAGCGTGAGCAGTTCTTC	CASSLEREREQFF
TRBV6-5	.	TRBJ2-7	TRBD1	TGTGCCAGCGCGGCAGGCACAGGGGCCTACGAGCAGTACTTC	CASAAGTGAYEQYF
TRBV2	.	TRBJ2-1	.	TGTGCCAGCAGTGAAAATATTCAGGCTGAGCAGTTCTTC	CASSENIQAEQFF
TRBV28	.	TRBJ2-2	TRBD1	TGTGCCAGCAGACAGGGGGTGACCGGGGAGCTGTTTTTT	CASRQGVTGELFF
TRBV5-1	.	TRBJ1-5	TRBD1	TGCGCCAGCAGCGCAGGAGACAGGGAGGCTCAGCCCCAGCATTTT	CASSAGDREAQPQHF
TRBV28	few	TRBJ2-7	TRBD2	TGTGCCAGCAGTTTAGGCGGGAGTTCCCCCTACGAGCAGTACTTC	CASSLGGSSPYEQYF
TRBV6-1	.	TRBJ2-7	TRBD2	TGTGCCAGCAGTGAAGTATTAACTAGCGGGTTCTACGAGCAGTACTTC	CASSEVLTSGFYEQYF
TRBV7-9	.	TRBJ1-4	TRBD1	TGTGCCAGCGGGGACAGGGGGCGTAATGAAAAACTGTTTTTT	CASGDRGRNEKLFF
TRBV6-1	.	TRBJ2-1	TRBD1	TGTGCCAGCGTAGGGACAGATTACAATGAGCAGTTCTTC	CASVGTDYNEQFF
TRBV11-1	.	TRBJ2-3	TRBD2	TGTGCCAGCAGCTTAGGGGGGGGTCACATCGATACGCAGTATTTT	CASSLGGGHIDTQYF
TRBV5-6	few	TRBJ2-7	.	TGTGCCAGCAGCTTGACAGGGTACTTCTTTAACTACGAGCAGTACTTC	CASSLTGYFFNYEQYF
TRBV28	.	TRBJ1-5	TRBD1	TGTGCCAGCAGTTTACCCCGCAGGGGGCGTAGCAATCAGCCCCAGCATTTT	CASSLPRRGRSNQPQHF
TRBV5-1	.	TRBJ1-4	.	TGCGCCAGCAGCTTGGCTGGGGGGATAAATGAAAAACTGTTTTTT	CASSLAGGINEKLFF
TRBV4-1	.	TRBJ2-3	TRBD2	TGCGCCAGCAGCCGGACACTAGCGGGAGATACGCAGTATTTT	CASSRTLAGDTQYF
TRBV2	few	TRBJ1-5	.	TGTGCCAGCAGTCCCGGTAATCAGCCCCAGCATTTT	CASSPGNQPQHF
TRBV29-1	many	TRBJ1-5	.	TGCAGCGTTGCCCGGGACAAGAATCAGCCCCAGCATTTT	CSVARDKNQPQHF
TRBV11-2	.	TRBJ2-4	.	TGTGCCAGCAGCTTAGGGGCCTCCGGGGGCAAAAACATTCAGTACTTC	CASSLGASGGKNIQYF
TRBV5-1	.	TRBJ2-5	.	TGCGCCAGCAGCTTGGGGGCAGTCAAAGAGACCCAGTACTTC	CASSLGAVKETQYF
TRBV28	.	TRBJ2-7	.	TGTGCCAGCAGTTCCCCCGCCTACGAGCAGTACTTC	CASSSPAYEQYF
TRBV18	few	TRBJ2-4	.	TGTGCCAGCTCACCACCGCAGGCGCTAGCCAAAAACATTCAGTACTTC	CASSPPQALAKNIQYF
TRBV7-4	.	TRBJ2-7	.	TGTGCCAGCAGCTTAGGTAGGGGGAACTCCTACGAGCAGTACTTC	CASSLGRGNSYEQYF
TRBV9	.	TRBJ2-3	TRBD2	TGTGCCAGCAGCGGCCGACTAGCCAGACTCACAGATACGCAGTATTTT	CASSGRLARLTDTQYF
TRBV28	.	TRBJ1-6	TRBD1	TGTGCCAGCAGTGAGGGGGCGCGGCTCCTCCACTTT	CASSEGARLLHF
TRBV15	.	TRBJ1-2	.	TGTGCCACCAGCAGAGATCTGAACTATGGCTACACCTTC	CATSRDLNYGYTF
TRBV6-5	few	TRBJ2-7	TRBD2	TGTGCCAGCAGTTACTCCCGACTAGCGGGAGGAACATATTACTTC	CASSYSRLAGGTYYF
TRBV11-2	.	TRBJ2-7	.	TGTGCCAGCAGCTTAGTAGGAGCTAGCACGGGCGAGCAGTACTTC	CASSLVGASTGEQYF
TRBV2	.	TRBJ2-7	TRBD2	TGTGCCAGCAGTGACGGTTGGGGGGGCGAGCAGTACTTC	CASSDGWGGEQYF
TRBV5-1	.	TRBJ1-3	.	TGCGCCAGCAGCTTGGAGGCAGGCTTTGGAAACACCATATATTTT	CASSLEAGFGNTIYF
TRBV5-4	.	TRBJ2-7	.	TGTGCCAGCAGCTTGACGCCACTGAGCTCCTACGAGCAGTACTTC	CASSLTPLSSYEQYF
TRBV6-1	few	TRBJ1-3	.	TGTGCCAGCAGTGAACTCGGTTCAGGAAACACCATATATTTT	CASSELGSGNTIYF
TRBV5-1	.	TRBJ1-6	TRBD1	TGCGCCAGCCCGGAGTGGACAGGCCCCTCTCCAGGATCACCCCTCCACTTT	CASPEWTGPSPGSPLHF
TRBV7-6	.	TRBJ2-3	TRBD2	TGTGCCAGCAGCTCCGGACTAGCGGGAGGCGGAGATACGCAGTATTTT	CASSSGLAGGGDTQYF
TRBV5-6	once	TRBJ1-1	TRBD1	TGTGCCAGCAGCGACGGACAGGCAGTTTACACTGAAGCTTTCTTT	CASSDGQAVYTEAFF
TRBV10-1	.	TRBJ2-1	.	TGCGCCAGCAGTGTTTCCTCCAACCCCCGGGGATGCAATGAGCAGTTCTTC	CASSVSSNPRGCNEQFF
TRBV5-1	.	TRBJ2-1	TRBD2	TGCGCCAGCAGCTTGGCCCCTACTAGCGGGGGAACCTACAATGAGCAGTTCTTC	CASSLAPTSGGTYNEQFF
TRBV21-1	.	TRBJ2-7	.	TGTGCCAGCAGCAAGACTAGCGGGAGGGGTGAGCAGTACTTC	CASSKTSGRGEQYF
TRBV29-1	.	TRBJ2-1	.	TGCAGCGTTGAAGATCAACTAGGGTTTGAGCAGTTCTTC	CSVEDQLGFEQFF
TRBV11-2	.	TRBJ1-3	.	TGTGCCAGCAGCCCTGGCAGCTCTGGAAACACCATATATTTT	CASSPGSSGNTIYF
TRBV5-4	.	TRBJ2-3	.	TGTGCCAGCAGCTGGGGACAAACGAGTGGCACAGATACGCAGTATTTT	CASSWGQTSGTDTQYF
TRBV14	.	TRBJ2-7	.	TGTGCCAGCAGCCCCCGGTTAGCCCGAACCTGGGAGCAGTACTTC	CASSPRLARTWEQYF
TRBV5-5	.	TRBJ2-7	TRBD1	TGTGCCACGCAGAAGACAGGGGGACCCTCCTACGAGCAGTACTTC	CATQKTGGPSYEQYF
TRBV5-6	.	TRBJ1-2	TRBD1	TGTGCCAGCAGCGTGACCGCCGGGACAGGGGGCTCTGGCTACACCTTC	CASSVTAGTGGSGYTF
TRBV2	once	TRBJ2-3	.	TGTGCCAGCAGCCCCAGGAGGGATGGGGCCCCAGATACGCAGTATTTT	CASSPRRDGAPDTQYF
TRBV5-1	.	TRBJ1-6	TRBD1	TGCGCCAGCAGCTTGGGGACAGGGGGTATTAATTCACCCCTCCACTTT	CASSLGTGGINSPLHF
TRBV7-9	once	TRBJ1-2	.	TGTGCCAGCAGCCCAAATACGGGGAGCTATGGCTACACCTTC	CASSPNTGSYGYTF
TRBV18	.	TRBJ1-5	.	TGTGCCAGCTCACCAGGCGGAAGGGGTAGCAATCAGCCCCAGCATTTT	CASSPGGRGSNQPQHF
TRBV27	.	TRBJ2-1	TRBD1	TGTGCCAGCAGGAGGACAGGGTCCTACAATGAGCAGTTCTTC	CASRRTGSYNEQFF
TRBV2	.	TRBJ1-3	TRBD1	TGTGCCAGCAGCCCCACAACCCCCTCCGACAGGGTATCCGGAAACACCATATATTTT	CASSPTTPSDRVSGNTIYF
TRBV28	.	TRBJ2-7	.	TGTGCCAGCAGCAACCCCGCGGCCAGCCAGTACTTC	CASSNPAASQYF
TRBV5-1	.	TRBJ1-3	.	TGCGCCAGCAGCTGGGGGACTTCTGGAAACACCATATATTTT	CASSWGTSGNTIYF
TRBV5-1	.	TRBJ2-1	TRBD2	TGCGCCAGCAGCTTGACCCGTACCAGCGGGGGGGGCAATGAGCAGTTCTTC	CASSLTRTSGGGNEQFF
TRBV11-2	.	TRBJ1-4	.	TGTGCCAGCAGCTTGACAGAAAAACTGTTTTTT	CASSLTEKLFF
TRBV5-1	.	TRBJ2-5	TRBD2	TGCGCCAGCAGCGCCTTCCTAGCGGGGCCCCGTGAGTATGCGGGGACCCAGTACTTC	CASSAFLAGPREYAGTQYF
TRBV18	.	TRBJ2-7	.	TGTGCCAGCTCACCCACAGCCCTCCACGAGCAGTACTTC	CASSPTALHEQYF